The 8 T cell receptor beta chains reported below all come from one sample, sequenced in a study of T cell repertoires in cytomegalovirus infection. In TCRdb, the reads were re-called with MiXCR into one record per CDR3 protein. The sample lists approximately 730,000 distinct CDR3 sequences, around 32% occurring once. Their recognized antigens are unknown. Sequences were derived from cultured PBMCs, sampled from culture after CMV antigen stimulation. The receptor set was obtained from a human donor in good health (CMV status not recorded). Some clones in this sample may be carry-over from other donors' samples.

This clonotype was seen ten or more times. The CDR3 loop is CASSYTGTTPKYNEQFF. CDR3 sequence (DNA): TGTGCCAGCAGCTACACCGGGACTACACCCAAGTACAATGAGCAGTTCTTC. The gene calls are TRBV7-2 and TRBJ2-1; 7 bases are a match to TRBD2. The length of the CDR3 is 17 residues. The germline gives CDR1 SGHTA, CDR2 FQGNSA. V dropped 4 bases and J dropped 4; count of bases not matched to a gene: 13. The full variable domain, completed using reference TRBV7-2 and TRBJ2-1, is GAGVSQSPSNKVTEKGKDVELRCDPISGHTALYWYRQSLGQGLEFLIYFQGNSAPDKSGLPSDRFSAERTGGSVSTLTIQRTQQEDSAVYLCASSYTGTTPKYNEQFFGPGTRLTVL.

The V call is TRBV27, the J call TRBJ2-1; either TRBD1 or TRBD2 may fit D (7 bases each). This CDR3 is built from 20 residues. The germline CDR1 and CDR2 sequences are MNHEY and SMNVEV (reference sequence). V lost 6 bases, J lost 4 bases, and 31 bases lay in between. The CDR3 protein is CASRPNAGTVRLARYNEQFF. CDR3 nucleotide sequence: TGTGCCAGCAGACCCAATGCCGGGACAGTTAGACTAGCAAGGTACAATGAGCAGTTCTTC.

The chain carries TRBV19 and TRBJ1-5; 8 bases map to TRBD1. After removal of 2 bases from V and 6 bases from J, the junction contained 12 bases not matched to a gene. The CDR3 length is 17 residues. Germline V gene data show CDR1 as LNHDA and CDR2 as SQIVND (reference sequence). The CDR3 protein is CASSISWSRGLRQPQHF. In DNA, the CDR3 is TGTGCCAGTAGTATAAGTTGGAGCAGGGGGCTTCGTCAGCCCCAGCATTTT.

This CDR3 reads CATQVGGNSPLHF. The DNA for the CDR3 is TGTGCCACCCAGGTCGGGGGGAATTCACCCCTCCACTTT. The rearrangement joins TRBV28 to TRBJ1-6, with D tentatively TRBD1 (5 bases). The CDR3 covers 13 residues. V was shortened by 10 bases and J by 7 bases, with 14 bases between the two germline ends. Germline CDR1 reads MDHEN; CDR2 reads SYDVKM.

This clonotype showed up just once. The rearrangement joins TRBV5-4 to TRBJ2-5; unclear D gene. This CDR3 is 14 amino acids long. V shed 4 bases and J shed 3 bases, with 13 bases lying between them. CDR1 and CDR2 from the germline V gene are SGHNT and YYREEE (reference sequence). The CDR3 DNA reads as TGTGCCAGCAGCCTCGACTCGCGGAAAGAGACCCAGTACTTC. Protein sequence: CASSLDSRKETQYF.

This clonotype was seen ten or more times. The chain employs TRBV7-6 and TRBJ2-1, with D possibly being TRBD2 (7 bases). In germline, CDR1 is SGHVS, CDR2 FNYEAQ. This CDR3 is 18 amino acids long. Trimming stripped 4 bases from V and 2 bases from J, with 21 bases between. The CDR3 DNA follows: TGTGCCAGCAGCTCCCATAAGGGGGGGAGGCTCGCCTACAATGAGCAGTTCTTC. Translating gives CASSSHKGGRLAYNEQFF.

This clonotype was counted between two and nine times. The rearrangement links TRBV10-3 to TRBJ2-7; D is unresolved. This CDR3 region has 11 residues. Trimming left V 8 bases short and J 5 bases short, with 10 bases between. From germline, CDR1 is ENHRY and CDR2 SYGVKD. The CDR3 DNA reads as TGTGCCATCCAGCAGGCGAACGAGCAGTACTTC. Protein: CAIQQANEQYF.

The table lists this clonotype with many counts. J is TRBJ1-5 and V is TRBV7-9; D is ambiguous. The CDR3 totals 15 residues. Germline loops: CDR1 SEHNR, CDR2 FQNEAQ (reference sequence). The V end was cut by 6 bases, the J end by 4 bases, with 16 bases between. CDR3 nucleotide sequence: TGTGCCAGCAGATACAGCCCCGGCGCAAATCAGCCCCAGCATTTT. Its protein is CASRYSPGANQPQHF.